A selection of T cell receptor beta chains follows, all from one sample in a study of blood T cell repertoires in COVID-19. This table comes from immunoSEQ multiplex PCR, and its TCRdb copy is limited to in-frame clones, with some not included. Altogether more than 200,000 clones are present, approximately 90% being singletons, with the ten largest covering less than 2%. The material sequenced was PBMCs or T cells enriched from blood (not recorded which). The receptors shown here come from a man between 40 and 49 years old who had recovered from COVID-19. Each CDR3 is given with its conserved first and last residue. Each record gives: CDR3 length, D gene, clone size, J gene, V gene, CDR3 protein, CDR3 DNA. A D gene is named only where the DNA matches it firmly. A clone size is listed for some rows: how often the clone was seen (once, few, many), or a class if it is expanded.

cdr3_length: 13; d_call: TRBD2; clone_size: NA; j_call: TRBJ2-5; v_call: TRBV6-5; cdr3_aa: CATGLAGRETQYF; cdr3_nt: TGTGCCACGGGACTAGCGGGAAGAGAGACCCAGTACTTC
cdr3_length: 14; d_call: NA; clone_size: NA; j_call: TRBJ1-3; v_call: TRBV27; cdr3_aa: CASSPRGGGNTIYF; cdr3_nt: TGTGCCAGCAGTCCCCGGGGTGGTGGAAACACCATATATTTT
cdr3_length: 14; d_call: NA; clone_size: NA; j_call: TRBJ1-4; v_call: TRBV18; cdr3_aa: CASSPGATNEKLFF; cdr3_nt: TGTGCCAGCTCACCAGGAGCAACTAATGAAAAACTGTTTTTT
cdr3_length: 13; d_call: TRBD1; clone_size: NA; j_call: TRBJ1-1; v_call: TRBV4-3; cdr3_aa: CASRGQGNTEAFF; cdr3_nt: TGCGCCAGCAGGGGACAGGGGAACACTGAAGCTTTCTTT
cdr3_length: 13; d_call: NA; clone_size: NA; j_call: TRBJ1-5; v_call: TRBV19; cdr3_aa: CASSIDRDQPQHF; cdr3_nt: TGTGCCAGTAGTATAGACCGGGATCAGCCCCAGCATTTT
cdr3_length: 13; d_call: NA; clone_size: NA; j_call: TRBJ2-5; v_call: TRBV7-7; cdr3_aa: CASSLDGQETQYF; cdr3_nt: TGTGCCAGCAGCTTAGACGGGCAAGAGACCCAGTACTTC
cdr3_length: 14; d_call: NA; clone_size: NA; j_call: TRBJ1-1; v_call: TRBV27; cdr3_aa: CASSLWGGSSEAFF; cdr3_nt: TGTGCCAGCAGTTTATGGGGGGGCTCCTCTGAAGCTTTCTTT
cdr3_length: 13; d_call: NA; clone_size: few; j_call: TRBJ1-2; v_call: TRBV30; cdr3_aa: CAWIGGGLYGYTF; cdr3_nt: TGTGCCTGGATTGGGGGAGGACTCTATGGCTACACCTTC
cdr3_length: 15; d_call: NA; clone_size: NA; j_call: TRBJ1-2; v_call: TRBV30; cdr3_aa: CAWTSHRRSNYGYTF; cdr3_nt: TGTGCCTGGACTAGCCACCGGCGGTCTAACTATGGCTACACCTTC
cdr3_length: 14; d_call: NA; clone_size: NA; j_call: TRBJ1-4; v_call: TRBV5-6; cdr3_aa: CASSLSGFDEKLFF; cdr3_nt: TGTGCCAGCAGCTTGTCAGGGTTCGATGAAAAACTGTTTTTT
cdr3_length: 17; d_call: TRBD2; clone_size: NA; j_call: TRBJ2-3; v_call: TRBV4-2; cdr3_aa: CASSQARLAAPTDTQYF; cdr3_nt: TGTGCCAGCAGCCAAGCCCGACTAGCGGCCCCCACAGATACGCAGTATTTT
cdr3_length: 12; d_call: NA; clone_size: NA; j_call: TRBJ2-7; v_call: TRBV4-2; cdr3_aa: CASSQDLYEQYF; cdr3_nt: TGTGCCAGCAGCCAAGATCTCTACGAGCAGTACTTC
cdr3_length: 14; d_call: NA; clone_size: NA; j_call: TRBJ1-2; v_call: TRBV27; cdr3_aa: CASSWGGGNYGYTF; cdr3_nt: TGTGCCAGCAGTTGGGGCGGGGGAAACTATGGCTACACCTTC
cdr3_length: 13; d_call: TRBD2; clone_size: NA; j_call: TRBJ2-1; v_call: TRBV5-4; cdr3_aa: CASSLAGGNEQFF; cdr3_nt: TGTGCCAGCAGCTTGGCCGGGGGGAATGAGCAGTTCTTC
cdr3_length: 15; d_call: TRBD1; clone_size: NA; j_call: TRBJ2-3; v_call: TRBV27; cdr3_aa: CASSVRTGPTDTQYF; cdr3_nt: TGTGCCAGCAGCGTTCGGACAGGGCCCACAGATACGCAGTATTTT
cdr3_length: 13; d_call: NA; clone_size: NA; j_call: TRBJ2-7; v_call: TRBV28; cdr3_aa: CASNRDTAYEQYF; cdr3_nt: TGTGCCAGCAACCGGGACACTGCTTACGAGCAGTACTTC
cdr3_length: 14; d_call: NA; clone_size: few; j_call: TRBJ1-2; v_call: TRBV3-1/TRBV3-2; cdr3_aa: CASSQAAAGIGYTF; cdr3_nt: TGTGCCAGCAGCCAAGCGGCTGCCGGGATAGGCTACACCTTC
cdr3_length: 14; d_call: TRBD1; clone_size: many; j_call: TRBJ1-2; v_call: TRBV7-9; cdr3_aa: CASRDGQGPYGYTF; cdr3_nt: TGTGCCAGCAGAGACGGACAGGGTCCATATGGCTACACCTTC
cdr3_length: 15; d_call: NA; clone_size: once; j_call: TRBJ1-1; v_call: TRBV30; cdr3_aa: CAWSVSTGIVTEAFF; cdr3_nt: TGTGCCTGGAGTGTAAGTACAGGCATAGTAACTGAAGCTTTCTTT
cdr3_length: 12; d_call: NA; clone_size: NA; j_call: TRBJ2-7; v_call: TRBV27; cdr3_aa: CASSYLTGEQYF; cdr3_nt: TGTGCCAGCAGTTACTTAACGGGGGAGCAGTACTTC
cdr3_length: 18; d_call: NA; clone_size: NA; j_call: TRBJ2-4; v_call: TRBV10-3; cdr3_aa: CAISESGAGLSPKNIQYF; cdr3_nt: TGTGCCATCAGTGAGTCGGGTGCAGGACTTTCCCCCAAAAACATTCAGTACTTC
cdr3_length: 16; d_call: TRBD1; clone_size: NA; j_call: TRBJ1-3; v_call: TRBV7-9; cdr3_aa: CASSYSGGVGGNTIYF; cdr3_nt: TGTGCCAGCAGTTATTCAGGGGGCGTCGGTGGAAACACCATATATTTT
cdr3_length: 15; d_call: NA; clone_size: NA; j_call: TRBJ2-2; v_call: TRBV13; cdr3_aa: CASSLGPGYTGELFF; cdr3_nt: TGTGCCAGCAGCTTAGGCCCCGGGTACACCGGGGAGCTGTTTTTT
cdr3_length: 14; d_call: NA; clone_size: NA; j_call: TRBJ2-3; v_call: TRBV11-2; cdr3_aa: CASSPFQSTDTQYF; cdr3_nt: TGTGCCAGCAGCCCGTTTCAGAGCACAGATACGCAGTATTTT
cdr3_length: 15; d_call: TRBD1; clone_size: NA; j_call: TRBJ2-1; v_call: TRBV5-1; cdr3_aa: CASSLGQGTYNEQFF; cdr3_nt: TGCGCCAGCAGCTTAGGACAGGGAACTTACAATGAGCAGTTCTTC
cdr3_length: 16; d_call: TRBD1; clone_size: many; j_call: TRBJ2-5; v_call: TRBV6-2/TRBV6-3; cdr3_aa: CASSWTGALYQETQYF; cdr3_nt: TGTGCCAGCAGCTGGACAGGGGCTTTGTACCAAGAGACCCAGTACTTC
cdr3_length: 17; d_call: NA; clone_size: NA; j_call: TRBJ1-3; v_call: TRBV5-1; cdr3_aa: CASSSGVDGISGNTIYF; cdr3_nt: TGCGCCAGCAGCTCCGGGGTTGACGGGATAAGTGGAAACACCATATATTTT
cdr3_length: 18; d_call: TRBD2; clone_size: NA; j_call: TRBJ2-2; v_call: TRBV5-1; cdr3_aa: CASSHGQLAGGRTGELFF; cdr3_nt: TGCGCCAGCAGCCACGGGCAACTAGCGGGAGGTCGGACCGGGGAGCTGTTTTTT
cdr3_length: 15; d_call: NA; clone_size: NA; j_call: TRBJ1-2; v_call: TRBV4-3; cdr3_aa: CASSQDGGAYYGYTF; cdr3_nt: TGCGCCAGCAGCCAAGATGGGGGCGCATACTATGGCTACACCTTC
cdr3_length: 15; d_call: TRBD1; clone_size: NA; j_call: TRBJ1-6; v_call: TRBV7-3; cdr3_aa: CASSSGTGGVAPLHF; cdr3_nt: TGTGCCAGCAGCTCTGGGACAGGGGGAGTTGCACCCCTCCACTTT
cdr3_length: 16; d_call: TRBD1; clone_size: NA; j_call: TRBJ1-2; v_call: TRBV18; cdr3_aa: CASSLLQGGSNYGYTF; cdr3_nt: TGTGCCAGCTCCCTACTCCAGGGGGGATCGAACTATGGCTACACCTTC
cdr3_length: 14; d_call: TRBD1; clone_size: once; j_call: TRBJ2-7; v_call: TRBV6-5; cdr3_aa: CASRTGTGSYEQYF; cdr3_nt: TGTGCCAGCAGAACCGGGACAGGTTCCTACGAGCAGTACTTC
cdr3_length: 13; d_call: NA; clone_size: many; j_call: TRBJ2-7; v_call: TRBV18; cdr3_aa: CASSPDSLYEQYF; cdr3_nt: TGTGCCAGCTCACCAGACAGTTTGTACGAGCAGTACTTC
cdr3_length: 14; d_call: TRBD1; clone_size: NA; j_call: TRBJ1-2; v_call: TRBV4-3; cdr3_aa: CASSRTGATYGYTF; cdr3_nt: TGCGCCAGCAGCAGGACAGGGGCGACGTATGGCTACACCTTC
cdr3_length: 14; d_call: NA; clone_size: NA; j_call: TRBJ2-2; v_call: TRBV19; cdr3_aa: CASSIAGNTGELFF; cdr3_nt: TGTGCCAGTAGTATTGCAGGGAACACCGGGGAGCTGTTTTTT
cdr3_length: 14; d_call: NA; clone_size: NA; j_call: TRBJ2-2; v_call: TRBV4-1; cdr3_aa: CASSRSSFTGELFF; cdr3_nt: TGCGCCAGCAGCCGTTCTAGCTTCACCGGGGAGCTGTTTTTT
cdr3_length: 16; d_call: TRBD2; clone_size: NA; j_call: TRBJ2-5; v_call: TRBV20-1; cdr3_aa: CSASVPGLAGRETQYF; cdr3_nt: TGCAGTGCTAGTGTTCCGGGACTAGCGGGGAGAGAGACCCAGTACTTC
cdr3_length: 17; d_call: TRBD1; clone_size: NA; j_call: TRBJ2-2; v_call: TRBV5-1; cdr3_aa: CASSSNRDRGSTGELFF; cdr3_nt: TGCGCCAGCAGCTCGAACCGGGACAGGGGGTCCACCGGGGAGCTGTTTTTT
cdr3_length: 15; d_call: TRBD1; clone_size: NA; j_call: TRBJ2-5; v_call: TRBV28; cdr3_aa: CASNHPRDSQETQYF; cdr3_nt: TGTGCCAGCAATCACCCCCGGGACAGCCAAGAGACCCAGTACTTC
cdr3_length: 19; d_call: TRBD1; clone_size: NA; j_call: TRBJ1-3; v_call: TRBV28; cdr3_aa: CASSSTFALRQGTANTIYF; cdr3_nt: TGTGCCAGCAGTTCCACCTTCGCCCTAAGACAGGGGACGGCAAACACCATATATTTT
cdr3_length: 14; d_call: NA; clone_size: NA; j_call: TRBJ2-5; v_call: TRBV7-2; cdr3_aa: CASSHTGSRETQYF; cdr3_nt: TGTGCCAGCAGCCACACCGGGAGTAGGGAGACCCAGTACTTC
cdr3_length: 16; d_call: NA; clone_size: NA; j_call: TRBJ2-1; v_call: TRBV7-9; cdr3_aa: CASSPPRAATYNEQFF; cdr3_nt: TGTGCCAGCAGCCCCCCCAGGGCAGCGACCTACAATGAGCAGTTCTTC
cdr3_length: 11; d_call: NA; clone_size: NA; j_call: TRBJ2-1; v_call: TRBV2; cdr3_aa: CASSEEYGQFF; cdr3_nt: TGTGCCAGCAGTGAAGAGTACGGGCAGTTCTTC
cdr3_length: 15; d_call: NA; clone_size: once; j_call: TRBJ1-1; v_call: TRBV7-9; cdr3_aa: CASSQHGQGNTEAFF; cdr3_nt: TGTGCCAGCAGCCAGCATGGGCAGGGTAACACTGAAGCTTTCTTT
cdr3_length: 15; d_call: NA; clone_size: NA; j_call: TRBJ2-7; v_call: TRBV2; cdr3_aa: CASRVDRGETNEQYF; cdr3_nt: TGTGCCAGCAGGGTGGACAGAGGCGAGACCAACGAGCAGTACTTC
cdr3_length: 15; d_call: TRBD1; clone_size: NA; j_call: TRBJ1-2; v_call: TRBV6-5; cdr3_aa: CASSQGAGGNYGYTF; cdr3_nt: TGTGCCAGCAGTCAGGGGGCAGGGGGGAACTATGGCTACACCTTC
cdr3_length: 15; d_call: NA; clone_size: NA; j_call: TRBJ1-1; v_call: TRBV5-1; cdr3_aa: CASRPIEQGNTEAFF; cdr3_nt: TGCGCCAGCAGACCCATTGAACAGGGAAACACTGAAGCTTTCTTT
cdr3_length: 13; d_call: NA; clone_size: NA; j_call: TRBJ2-1; v_call: TRBV18; cdr3_aa: CASSPGDGNEQFF; cdr3_nt: TGTGCCAGCTCACCAGGCGACGGGAATGAGCAGTTCTTC
cdr3_length: 14; d_call: NA; clone_size: NA; j_call: TRBJ2-3; v_call: TRBV11-1; cdr3_aa: CASSSLLATDTQYF; cdr3_nt: TGTGCCAGCAGCTCACTACTAGCCACAGATACGCAGTATTTT
cdr3_length: 14; d_call: NA; clone_size: NA; j_call: TRBJ2-3; v_call: TRBV29-1; cdr3_aa: CSVTRFSSTDTQYF; cdr3_nt: TGCAGCGTTACCAGGTTCTCTAGCACAGATACGCAGTATTTT
cdr3_length: 18; d_call: NA; clone_size: NA; j_call: TRBJ1-3; v_call: TRBV4-2; cdr3_aa: CASSQDSTGNMGQNTIYF; cdr3_nt: TGTGCCAGCAGCCAAGATAGTACAGGAAATATGGGACAAAACACCATATATTTT
cdr3_length: 13; d_call: NA; clone_size: once; j_call: TRBJ2-1; v_call: TRBV5-4; cdr3_aa: CASSLTLGDEQFF; cdr3_nt: TGTGCCAGCAGCTTGACCTTGGGCGATGAGCAGTTCTTC